The 20 T cell receptor beta chains below come from one sample, sequenced in a study of beta chain features in type 1 diabetes. Their cognate antigens are unknown. Study-wide results and limits: Moderately but significantly shorter TCRB CDR3s were found in Type 1 diabetes patients in all four CD4+ subsets.

The study reverse transcribed the entire isolated RNA, so it sequenced expressed TCRB transcripts. Only in-frame clones appear in the TCRdb table, and some are missing; sequencing was by immunoSEQ multiplex PCR. The sample lists 300,000 to 350,000 clones, 13% occurring once. Input material: naive CD4+ T cells from blood. The receptors were sampled from a woman aged 18-29 years with type 1 diabetes.

This clone was counted only a few times. V gene TRBV7-2 combines with J gene TRBJ1-5; D is unclear. V was shortened by 5 bases and J by 1 base, with 15 bases between the two germline ends. Per germline, CDR1 SGHTA and CDR2 FQGNSA. The CDR3 extends over 16 amino acids. The CDR3 DNA follows: TGTGCCAGCAGCCCGCGGGGAGGATCGAGCAATCAGCCCCAGCATTTT. Residues: CASSPRGGSSNQPQHF.

The chain joins TRBV5-1 to TRBJ2-3; D is unresolved. V lost 1 base, J lost 2 bases, and 14 bases lay in between. Germline CDR1 and CDR2: SGHRS and YFSETQ. This CDR3 contains 16 residues. This chain's CDR3 is CASSLSPGLATDTQYF. CDR3 nucleotide sequence: TGCGCCAGCAGCTTGTCTCCAGGATTGGCCACAGATACGCAGTATTTT.

This clone was seen only a few times. The rearrangement joins TRBV30 to TRBJ2-4; the D gene is possibly TRBD2 (7 bases). Looked up from germline, CDR1 is GTSNPN and CDR2 is SVGIG (reference sequence). Trimming stripped 5 bases from V and 8 bases from J, with 19 bases between. This CDR3 is built from 14 residues. CDR3 residues: CAWELAGARDIQYF. The CDR3 region has the DNA TGTGCCTGGGAGCTCGCGGGGGCGCGGGACATTCAGTACTTC.

The rearrangement links TRBV5-1 to TRBJ1-1; no reliable D call. V was cut by 0 bases and J by 2 bases, with 11 bases left in between. The germline CDR1 and CDR2 sequences are SGHRS and YFSETQ. The CDR3 is 15 amino acids. This CDR3 is CASSLAGGLNTEAFF. The DNA for the CDR3 is TGCGCCAGCAGCTTGGCTGGAGGCCTAAACACTGAAGCTTTCTTT.

There are a few counts of this clone. In the same sample, other DNA sequences code for this CDR3. This chain links TRBV5-4 with TRBJ1-1; perhaps TRBD1 as D (5 bases). Germline-derived CDR1 and CDR2 are SGHNT and YYREEE (reference sequence). The CDR3 totals 13 residues. V was shortened by 1 base and J by 1 base, with 5 bases between the two germline ends. CDR3 sequence (DNA): TGTGCCAGCAGCTTGACAGGGAACACTGAAGCTTTCTTT. It yields the protein CASSLTGNTEAFF.

The count of this clone is one. The rearrangement joins TRBV19 to TRBJ2-1; D possibly corresponds to TRBD2 (5 bases). The CDR3 has 17 amino acids. CDR1 LNHDA and CDR2 SQIVND come from the germline V gene (reference sequence). Trimming removed 3 bases from V and 3 bases from J, with 18 bases in between. The DNA of the CDR3 is TGTGCCAGTAGTATGATGGTACAACGAGGGATCTACAATGAGCAGTTCTTC. Translation gives CASSMMVQRGIYNEQFF.

This clone was seen repeatedly, ten times or more. The chain uses TRBV29-1 and TRBJ2-1; the match to TRBD2 covers 11 bases. The junction had 2 bases not matched to a gene; V was cut back by 3 bases and J by 4 bases. This CDR3 contains 14 residues. Per germline, CDR1 SQVTM and CDR2 ANQGSEA. For the CDR3, the DNA is TGCAGCGTTGACCGACTAGCGGGATACAATGAGCAGTTCTTC. This translates into CSVDRLAGYNEQFF.

Written as DNA, the CDR3 is TGTGCCAGCCAGGACTGGTCCTACAATGAGCAGTTCTTC. Residues: CASQDWSYNEQFF. The chain recombines TRBV19 with TRBJ2-1; possible D gene TRBD2, 5 bases. CDR1 is LNHDA, CDR2 SQIVND, per germline (reference sequence). V shed 9 bases and J shed 1 base, with 10 bases lying between them. The CDR3 totals 13 residues.

The chain is built from TRBV4-2 and TRBJ1-3; D uncertain. The V and J ends lost 4 bases and 1 base respectively, with 11 bases between them. CDR3 length: 15 amino acids. The germline gives CDR1 LGHNA, CDR2 YNFKEQ. The CDR3 sequence is CASSPEQRSGNTIYF. The CDR3 nucleotides read TGTGCCAGCAGCCCAGAACAGAGATCTGGAAACACCATATATTTT.

A few counts support this clone. The chain joins TRBV7-2 to TRBJ2-2, with a tentative D call TRBD1 (5 bases). V was cut by 1 base and J by 5 bases, with 5 bases left in between. The CDR3 has 13 residues. CDR1 and CDR2 from the germline V gene are SGHTA and FQGNSA. CDR3 region: CASSLEGTGELFF. CDR3 nucleotides: TGTGCCAGCAGCTTAGAGGGGACCGGGGAGCTGTTTTTT.

This sequence joins TRBV7-2 and TRBJ2-7; 13 bases line up with TRBD2. Trimming cost V 4 bases and J 2 bases; bases outside gene matches: 5. Germline V lookup: CDR1 SGHTA, CDR2 FQGNSA. This CDR3 region has 16 residues. CDR3 sequence (DNA): TGTGCCAGCAGCTCCGGACTAGCGGGAGCCCCCTACGAGCAGTACTTC. Amino acids: CASSSGLAGAPYEQYF.

The chain couples TRBV5-1 to TRBJ2-7; D gene uncertain. This CDR3 has 13 amino acids. V lost 1 base to trimming and J lost 4 bases, with 9 bases between them. Germline lookup yields CDR1 SGHRS and CDR2 YFSETQ. CDR3: CASSLLSGYEQYF. CDR3 coding DNA: TGCGCCAGCAGCTTGTTGTCCGGGTACGAGCAGTACTTC.

This clone was observed a handful of times. V gene TRBV5-4 combines with J gene TRBJ1-4; 7 nucleotides align to TRBD1. The CDR3 totals 15 residues. The germline V gene has CDR1 SGHNT and CDR2 YYREEE (reference sequence). V was pared by 3 bases and J by 1 base, with 3 bases of the junction left unmatched. The CDR3 nucleotides read TGTGCCAGCAGCTCCCGGGACAGAACTAATGAAAAACTGTTTTTT. Protein product: CASSSRDRTNEKLFF.

The gene calls are TRBV7-2 and TRBJ2-1; 8 bases are shared with TRBD2. Looked up from germline, CDR1 is SGHTA and CDR2 is FQGNSA. V trimming: 5 bases; J trimming: 5 bases; junction bases outside the gene matches: 11. CDR3 size: 16 residues. The CDR3 here is CASSRPLAGLDNEQFF. The CDR3 DNA follows: TGTGCCAGCAGCCGCCCTCTAGCGGGTCTCGACAATGAGCAGTTCTTC.

For this clone: The same CDR3 also results from other DNA sequences found in this sample. J is TRBJ1-1 and V is TRBV19; tentatively, D is TRBD1 (6 bases). Trimming cost V 6 bases and J 0 bases, with 8 bases left between them. There are 13 residues in the CDR3. Germline V gene lookup returns CDR1 LNHDA and CDR2 SQIVND (reference sequence). DNA for the CDR3: TGTGCCAGTAGGGACAGAGTGAACACTGAAGCTTTCTTT. This translates into CASRDRVNTEAFF.

This clone came up a few times. The gene calls are TRBV7-9 and TRBJ1-1, with 7 bases matching TRBD1. The CDR3 covers 14 residues. The ends lost 3 bases at V and 2 bases at J; junction bases unmatched: 3. Germline V gene data show CDR1 as SEHNR and CDR2 as FQNEAQ (reference sequence). The CDR3 sequence is CASSFQGGNTEAFF. The CDR3 DNA reads as TGTGCCAGCAGCTTCCAGGGGGGAAACACTGAAGCTTTCTTT.

This clone was counted a few times. V gene TRBV28 combines with J gene TRBJ2-7; perhaps TRBD1 as D (5 bases). The CDR3 loop spans 12 amino acids. Trimming stripped 8 bases from V and 4 bases from J, with 12 bases between. Germline CDR1 MDHEN, CDR2 SYDVKM. Written as DNA, the CDR3 is TGTGCCAGCGAAGGGCAGGGATACGAGCAGTACTTC. Protein: CASEGQGYEQYF.

This chain joins TRBV5-4 and TRBJ2-1; possible D gene TRBD2, 5 bases. The CDR3 covers 16 residues. Trimming left V 4 bases short and J 8 bases short, with 22 bases between. The germline CDR1 and CDR2 sequences are SGHNT and YYREEE (reference sequence). DNA for the CDR3: TGTGCCAGCAGCACCTCCTCCTGGCAGGAGGTGGATGAGCAGTTCTTC. Its translation: CASSTSSWQEVDEQFF. The full variable domain, in which reference TRBV5-4 and TRBJ2-1 provide the parts outside the CDR3, is ETGVTQSPTHLIKTRGQQVTLRCSSQSGHNTVSWYQQALGQGPQFIFQYYREEENGRGNFPPRFSGLQFPNYSSELNVNALELDDSALYLCASSTSSWQEVDEQFFGPGTRLTVL.

This CDR3 reads CASSPKSTNQPQHF. The CDR3 DNA reads as TGTGCCAGCAGCCCTAAGAGTACCAATCAGCCCCAGCATTTT. J is TRBJ1-5 and V is TRBV9; D remains ambiguous. Germline loops: CDR1 SGDLS, CDR2 YYNGEE. The V end was cut by 4 bases, the J end by 3 bases, with 11 bases between. The CDR3 is 14 residues long.

In its sample, this clone was seen a few times. The V call is TRBV30, the J call TRBJ1-1; D is unclear. This CDR3 comprises 12 residues. Germline loops: CDR1 GTSNPN, CDR2 SVGIG (reference sequence). V was cut by 2 bases and J by 0 bases, with 4 bases left in between. CDR3 protein: CAWSPVNTEAFF. The DNA of the CDR3 is TGTGCCTGGAGTCCAGTGAACACTGAAGCTTTCTTT.